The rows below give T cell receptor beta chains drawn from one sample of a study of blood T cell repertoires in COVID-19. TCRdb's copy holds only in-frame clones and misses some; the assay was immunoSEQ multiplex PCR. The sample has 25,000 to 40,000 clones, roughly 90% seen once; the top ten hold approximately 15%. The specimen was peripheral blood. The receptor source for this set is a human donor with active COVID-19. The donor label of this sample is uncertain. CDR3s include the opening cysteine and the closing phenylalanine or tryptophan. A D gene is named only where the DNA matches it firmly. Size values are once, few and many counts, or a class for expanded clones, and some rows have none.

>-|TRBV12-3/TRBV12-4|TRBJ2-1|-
TGTGCCAGCAGTCTAATGGCTGGGCATGAGCAGTTCTTC
CASSLMAGHEQFF
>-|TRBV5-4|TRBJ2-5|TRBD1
TGTGCCAGCAGCTTGTCCGCCCGACAGGGAATCGGAGAGACCCAGTACTTC
CASSLSARQGIGETQYF
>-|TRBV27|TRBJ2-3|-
TGTGCCAGCGGTCGAAAAACTGGGGAGGATACGCAGTATTTT
CASGRKTGEDTQYF
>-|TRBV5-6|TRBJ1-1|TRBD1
TGTGCCAGCAGCAAAGGGGGCCCGAACACTGAAGCTTTCTTT
CASSKGGPNTEAFF
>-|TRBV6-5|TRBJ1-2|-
TGTGCCAGCAAAGCAGGAGGCAGTTTCTATGGCTACACCTTC
CASKAGGSFYGYTF
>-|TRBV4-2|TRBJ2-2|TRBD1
TGTGCCAGCAGCCAGGCCGGACAGGGTTCCACCGGGGAGCTGTTTTTT
CASSQAGQGSTGELFF
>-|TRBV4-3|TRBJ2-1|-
TGCGCCAGCGGCCCGCAGGGGGGCTTCTTCCTAAACAATGAGCAGTTCTTC
CASGPQGGFFLNNEQFF
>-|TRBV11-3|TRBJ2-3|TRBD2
TGTGCCAGCAGCCCGGGACTAGCTAGCACAGATACGCAGTATTTT
CASSPGLASTDTQYF
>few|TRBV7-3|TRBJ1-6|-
TGTGCCAGCAGCTTAATGGCAAGGGGTAATTCACCCCTCCACTTT
CASSLMARGNSPLHF
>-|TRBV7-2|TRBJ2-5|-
TGTGCCAGCAGCTTAGTTGGGCCTCGGGAGACCCAGTACTTC
CASSLVGPRETQYF
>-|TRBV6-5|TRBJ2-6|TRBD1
TGTGCCACCGGACAGGGCCTTGGGGCCAACGTCCTGACTTTC
CATGQGLGANVLTF
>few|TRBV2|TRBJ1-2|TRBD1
TGTGCCAGCAGCGGACAGGGAATCTATGGCTACACCTTC
CASSGQGIYGYTF
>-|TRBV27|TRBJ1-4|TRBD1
TGTGCCAGCAGACCATCGACAGGGACGAATGAAAAACTGTTTTTT
CASRPSTGTNEKLFF
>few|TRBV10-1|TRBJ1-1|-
TGCGCCAGCAAAAATCCGAGACAGATGAACACTGAAGCTTTCTTT
CASKNPRQMNTEAFF
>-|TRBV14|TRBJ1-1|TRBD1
TGTGCCAGCAGCCGATCGACAGGGGGAGCTTTCTTT
CASSRSTGGAFF
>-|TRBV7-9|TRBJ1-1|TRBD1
TGTGCCAGCAACACCGGGACAGGGCTTGAAGCTTTCTTT
CASNTGTGLEAFF
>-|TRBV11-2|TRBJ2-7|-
TGTGCCAGCAGCCCTATAACAGGGTTCGACGAGCAGTACTTC
CASSPITGFDEQYF
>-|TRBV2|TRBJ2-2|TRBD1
TGTGCCAGCAGTCCGGGACAGGGCGTGAACACCGGGGAGCTGTTTTTT
CASSPGQGVNTGELFF
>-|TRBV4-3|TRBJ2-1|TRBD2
TGCGCCAGCAGCCAAGATTTATCGCGGGGGGGCCCGAATGAGCAGTTCTTC
CASSQDLSRGGPNEQFF
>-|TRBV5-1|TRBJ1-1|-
TGCGCCAGCAGCTGGAATCGGGGCACTGAAGCTTTCTTT
CASSWNRGTEAFF
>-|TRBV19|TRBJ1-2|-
TGTGCCAGTAGTATCTCAACAGGGTCAAACTATGGCTACACCTTC
CASSISTGSNYGYTF
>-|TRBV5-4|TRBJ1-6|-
TGTGCCAGCAGCTTGACCGGAGATAATTCACCCCTCCACTTT
CASSLTGDNSPLHF
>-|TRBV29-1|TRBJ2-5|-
TGCAGCGTTGGGTTGCGGGGTTCACAAGAGACCCAGTACTTC
CSVGLRGSQETQYF
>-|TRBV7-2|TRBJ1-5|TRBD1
TGTGCCAGCAGCCGGACGACAGGGGAGGGATTGAACAATCAGCCCCAGCATTTT
CASSRTTGEGLNNQPQHF
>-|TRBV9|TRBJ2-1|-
TGTGCCAGCAGCGTAGATTTTGGGGGGATTAGCTCCTACAATGAGCAGTTCTTC
CASSVDFGGISSYNEQFF
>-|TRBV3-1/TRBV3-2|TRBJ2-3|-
TGTGCCAGCAGCCGCGGGGCCCTGACCGGAGATACGCAGTATTTT
CASSRGALTGDTQYF
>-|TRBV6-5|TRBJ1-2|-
TGTGCCAGTTACGTTCCAGGGTATGGCTACACCTTC
CASYVPGYGYTF
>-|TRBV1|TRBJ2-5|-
TGCACCAGCAGCCTCCGGGACACAGACGAGACCCAGTACTTC
CTSSLRDTDETQYF
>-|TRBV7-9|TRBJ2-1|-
TGTGCCAGCAGTTGGGGGCAGGAGCAGTTCTTC
CASSWGQEQFF
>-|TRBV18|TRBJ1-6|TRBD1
TGTGCCAGCTCACCAGGACAGGCGGGTAATTCACCCCTCCACTTT
CASSPGQAGNSPLHF
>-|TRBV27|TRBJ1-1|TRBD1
TGTGCCAGCAGCAATCGGGACAGGGGCGGTAGGAACACTGAAGCTTTCTTT
CASSNRDRGGRNTEAFF
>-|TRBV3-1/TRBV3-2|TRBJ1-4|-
TGTGCCAGCGCCCCGAGGGCAACTAATGAAAAACTGTTTTTT
CASAPRATNEKLFF
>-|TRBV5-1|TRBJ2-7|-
TGCGCCAGCAGCTTGGTGGTGGGGGGCGAGCAGTACTTC
CASSLVVGGEQYF